Below are 7 T cell receptor beta chains sequenced from a single sample in a study of identical twins' blood T cells. TCRdb re-derived calls from the 5' RACE reads in MiXCR, one entry per CDR3 protein. The sample holds around 380,000 distinct CDR3 sequences, about 28% seen once. The sample was PBMCs. All receptors come from a woman between 18 and 50 years old in good health.

This clonotype has a handful of counts. The chain employs TRBV18 and TRBJ2-3; D is unresolved. The length of the CDR3 is 16 residues. From germline, CDR1 is KGHSH and CDR2 LQKENI. V was pared by 0 bases and J by 2 bases, with 12 bases between. CDR3 in amino acids: CASSPPGSLATDTQYF. The CDR3 DNA follows: TGTGCCAGCTCACCACCGGGCAGTCTGGCCACAGATACGCAGTATTTT.

This clonotype has a handful of counts. The chain uses TRBV5-1 and TRBJ2-5; TRBD2 aligns across 9 bases. CDR1 is SGHRS and CDR2 is YFSETQ in the germline V gene. The CDR3 is 16 residues long. Unmatched junction bases numbered 10, after V lost 2 bases and J lost 5 bases. CDR3 DNA sequence: TGCGCCAGCAGCTTTGGTAGCGGGGGACTCCAGGAGACCCAGTACTTC. Its translation is CASSFGSGGLQETQYF.

This clonotype was observed a few times. V gene TRBV6-2 or TRBV6-3 combines with J gene TRBJ1-1; D not certain. The CDR3 is made up of 13 amino acids. CDR1 and CDR2 (germline): MNHEY, SVGEGT. V shed 7 bases and J shed 3 bases, with 12 bases lying between them. This CDR3 is CASTVPRDTEAFF. CDR3 bases: TGTGCCAGCACCGTACCCCGAGACACTGAAGCTTTCTTT.

A remark on this clonotype: A single base separates this from a much larger clone, so it may be a read error. The V call is TRBV9, the J call TRBJ2-3; 9 bases line up with TRBD2. Germline trimming cut 7 bases from V and 4 bases from J; bases unmatched to any gene: 7. The CDR3 consists of 14 residues. Germline V gene data show CDR1 as SGDLS and CDR2 as YYNGEE. In nucleotides, the CDR3 is TGTGCCAGCTGTAGCGGGAGTGTATCAGATACGCAGTATTTT. The encoded protein is CASCSGSVSDTQYF.

This clonotype was observed once. V gene TRBV28 combines with J gene TRBJ2-3, with D perhaps matching TRBD1 (6 bases). Germline V lookup: CDR1 MDHEN, CDR2 SYDVKM. The CDR3 is 16 residues long. The germline V and J ends were trimmed by 3 bases and 1 base, with 14 bases remaining between them. Here the CDR3 DNA reads TGTGCCAGCAGTTTTCTTAGACAGGCCGGCACAGATACGCAGTATTTT. This codes for CASSFLRQAGTDTQYF.

The gene calls are TRBV6-2 or TRBV6-3 and TRBJ1-1; D call uncertain. Germline lookup yields CDR1 MNHEY and CDR2 SVGEGT. The CDR3 contains 14 residues. Trimming cost V 5 bases and J 2 bases, with 12 bases left between them. The CDR3 nucleotides read TGTGCCAGCAGTCACAGCAGGATTAACACTGAAGCTTTCTTT. It codes for CASSHSRINTEAFF.

This clonotype was detected once. Germline and junction disagree at one end, which may indicate a read error. V and J are TRBV19 and TRBJ1-2, with D hard to call. This CDR3 has 11 amino acids. Per the germline V gene, CDR1 is LNHDA and CDR2 is SQIVND (reference sequence). CDR3 sequence (DNA): TGTTCCAGTAGTCGGAACTATGGCTACACCTTC. It encodes CSSSRNYGYTF.